This is a list of T cell receptor beta chains from one sample in a study of T cell repertoires in cytomegalovirus infection. One entry per CDR3 protein, called by TCRdb with MiXCR from the reads. The data contain some 320,000 distinct CDR3 sequences, over 7.5% of them singletons. Sample: PBMCs. The origin of the receptors is a human donor in good health (CMV status not recorded). Some clones in this sample may be carry-over from other donors' samples. CDR3s include the opening cysteine and the closing phenylalanine or tryptophan. A D gene is named only where the DNA matches it firmly. Size is stated for part of the rows, as once, few or many counts, or as a class when the clone is expanded.

NA	many	TRBJ1-1	TRBV6-2/TRBV6-3	TGTGCCAGCAGTAGGCGTTTAGGTAGTGAAGCTTTCTTT	CASSRRLGSEAFF
NA	NA	TRBJ1-5	TRBV12-3/TRBV12-4	TGTGCCAGCAGTTTGAGGGAGGACAATCAGCCCCAGCATTTT	CASSLREDNQPQHF
NA	many	TRBJ1-2	TRBV7-2	TGTGCCAGCAGCCCAGTGGGTGGCTATGGCTACACCTTC	CASSPVGGYGYTF
NA	few	TRBJ2-5	TRBV7-2	TGTGCCAGCAGCTTACTTCCTCGGGAGACCCAGTACTTC	CASSLLPRETQYF
NA	NA	TRBJ1-2	TRBV7-3	TGTGCCAGCAGCTTAACGGGGGGCATTAGTGGCTACACCTTC	CASSLTGGISGYTF
NA	NA	TRBJ2-5	TRBV6-2/TRBV6-3	TGTGCCAGCAGCTTTCCGCGGGGTAGGCACCAGGAGACCCAGTACTTC	CASSFPRGRHQETQYF
TRBD1	NA	TRBJ2-7	TRBV12-3/TRBV12-4	TGTGCCAGCAGTAGTGACAGGGTGTGGTACGAGCAGTACTTC	CASSSDRVWYEQYF
NA	few	TRBJ1-5	TRBV29-1	TGCAGCGTCACGTCTCCTACGGAACCCCAGCATTTT	CSVTSPTEPQHF
NA	NA	TRBJ2-7	TRBV27	TGTGCCAGCAGCCCCGCAGGGATGGTCTACGAGCAGTACTTC	CASSPAGMVYEQYF
NA	NA	TRBJ2-5	TRBV20-1	TGCAGTGCCTTAGGAGTAGGGGGGATGGGGGGGACCCAGTACTTC	CSALGVGGMGGTQYF
TRBD2	few	TRBJ2-2	TRBV6-5	TGTGCCAGCAGTTACTCGGGACTAACCACCGGGGAGCTGTTTTTT	CASSYSGLTTGELFF
TRBD2	many	TRBJ2-7	TRBV7-2	TGTGCCAGCAGCTTTTGGGGGGGGTACGAGCAGTACTTC	CASSFWGGYEQYF
NA	few	TRBJ1-1	TRBV20-1	TGCAGTGCTAGTCCCAGGGTGGTGAACACTGAAGCTTTCTTT	CSASPRVVNTEAFF
NA	NA	TRBJ2-5	TRBV12-3/TRBV12-4	TGTGCCAGCAGTTTTCGGGGACCCAAAGAGACCCAGTACTTC	CASSFRGPKETQYF
NA	many	TRBJ2-6	TRBV7-2	TGTGCCAGCAGTTCACCGGTCGGATCTGGGGCCAACGTCCTGACTTTC	CASSSPVGSGANVLTF
NA	few	TRBJ1-2	TRBV7-9	TGTGCCAGCAGGAAGACCGGAGGGGATGGCTACACCTTC	CASRKTGGDGYTF
TRBD1	few	TRBJ1-6	TRBV7-4	TGTGCCAGCAGCGAACAGGGGATTAGTTCACCCCTCCACTTT	CASSEQGISSPLHF
NA	once	TRBJ2-7	TRBV20-1	TGCAGTGCTAAGTCAGCGCGCGAGCAGTACTTC	CSAKSAREQYF
NA	many	TRBJ2-7	TRBV11-2	TGTGCCAGCAGCTTGGTTTGGGACGAGCAGTACTTC	CASSLVWDEQYF
NA	NA	TRBJ2-7	TRBV7-9	TGTGCCAGCAGCTTAGCTAGCGTCGGCTACGAGCAGTACTTC	CASSLASVGYEQYF
NA	few	TRBJ1-1	TRBV12-5	TGTGCTAGTGGTTTGCCATCCGATGGGAAGGGAACTGAAGCTTTCTTT	CASGLPSDGKGTEAFF
NA	many	TRBJ2-3	TRBV7-2	TGTGCCAGCAGCTCCCCCCCGGGAAGAGATACGCAGTATTTT	CASSSPPGRDTQYF
NA	NA	TRBJ1-6	TRBV19	TGTGCCAGTGAACCTCAGTGGATTCAGGGTTCACCCCTCCACTTT	CASEPQWIQGSPLHF
NA	many	TRBJ1-5	TRBV11-2	TGTGCCAGCAGTTTATCGTACAGTAGTCAGCCCCAGCATTTT	CASSLSYSSQPQHF
TRBD1	NA	TRBJ2-3	TRBV2	TGTGCCAGAAGGGGGCTGGCAGATACGCAGTATTTT	CARRGLADTQYF
TRBD1	many	TRBJ1-2	TRBV28	TGTGCCAGCAGTTTGGGGGACAGGAACTATGGCTACACCTTC	CASSLGDRNYGYTF
TRBD1	many	TRBJ2-1	TRBV7-2	TGTGCCAGCAGCGAACCGGGACAGTACGACAATGAGCAGTTCTTC	CASSEPGQYDNEQFF
TRBD1	few	TRBJ1-6	TRBV20-1	TGCAGTGCTAGAGGACGAACAGGGGATAATTCACCCCTCCACTTT	CSARGRTGDNSPLHF
TRBD2	many	TRBJ2-1	TRBV7-2	TGTGCCAGCAGCTTACGAGCGGGAGTGGGTGAGCAGTTCTTC	CASSLRAGVGEQFF
TRBD1	few	TRBJ2-1	TRBV30	TGTGCCTGGAGGCGACAGGGCAATGAGCAGTTCTTC	CAWRRQGNEQFF
NA	many	TRBJ2-5	TRBV7-2	TGTGCCAGCAGCTTAGGTGGGGGGCGAGAGACCCAGTACTTC	CASSLGGGRETQYF
TRBD2	few	TRBJ2-7	TRBV7-2	TGTGCCAGCAGCTTAGGGCGGACTAGCGGGAGGCACTACGAGCAGTACTTC	CASSLGRTSGRHYEQYF
NA	many	TRBJ1-5	TRBV10-3	TGTGCCATCAGTGAGTCCGTATTACTTGTCAATCAGCCCCAGCATTTT	CAISESVLLVNQPQHF
NA	NA	TRBJ2-7	TRBV6-1	TGTGCCAGCAGTGTATACGAGCAGTACTTC	CASSVYEQYF
NA	few	TRBJ2-1	TRBV28	TGTGCCAGCAGGGCCCAGGGGTCTAATGAGCAGTTCTTC	CASRAQGSNEQFF
NA	NA	TRBJ1-6	TRBV19	TGTGCCAGTAGTCTCAACAGCCGTCGGGATTCACCCCTCCACTTT	CASSLNSRRDSPLHF
TRBD2	many	TRBJ2-5	TRBV7-2	TGTGCCAGTAGCGGGGGGATTCAAGAGACCCAGTACTTC	CASSGGIQETQYF